One sample yielded the 6 T cell receptor beta chains listed below, sequenced in a study of blood T cell repertoires in COVID-19. Produced via immunoSEQ multiplex PCR; TCRdb's table is partial and in-frame only. The profile shows 63,000 or so clones, more than 70% of them singletons. Source material: peripheral blood. These receptors were obtained from a human donor in a cohort sampled during active COVID-19.

The chain joins TRBV5-6 to TRBJ1-1; no definite D call. Germline CDR1 is SGHDT and CDR2 is YYEEEE. The CDR3 is 13 amino acids. V lost 2 bases, J lost 4 bases, and 9 bases lay in between. The CDR3 DNA sequence: TGTGCCAGCAGCTTTTTTTCGAGCACTGAAGCTTTCTTT. Its translation: CASSFFSSTEAFF.

The chain employs TRBV3-1 (or the pseudogene TRBV3-2) and TRBJ2-1, with 8 bases fitting TRBD2. CDR1 is LGHDT and CDR2 is YNNKEL in the germline V gene (reference sequence). The CDR3 is 14 amino acids. The ends lost 6 bases at V and 6 bases at J; junction bases unmatched: 7. CDR3 amino acids: CASRDGRALNEQFF. The CDR3 DNA reads TGTGCCAGCAGGGACGGGAGGGCCCTCAATGAGCAGTTCTTC.

CDR3 nucleotides: TGTGCCAGCAGCCCCAGAGGGGGGGGCGCGGGTCAGCCCCAGCATTTT. Amino acid sequence: CASSPRGGGAGQPQHF. The genes are TRBV7-2 and TRBJ1-5, with D possibly TRBD1 on 6 matching bases. Trimming stripped 5 bases from V and 6 bases from J, with 20 bases between. This CDR3 contains 16 residues. Germline CDR1 is SGHTA and CDR2 is FQGNSA.

This chain connects TRBV5-1 to TRBJ2-5; the match to TRBD1 covers 9 bases. CDR3 size: 16 residues. CDR1 SGHRS and CDR2 YFSETQ come from the germline V gene. The junction had 8 bases not matched to a gene; V was cut back by 0 bases and J by 5 bases. The CDR3 DNA follows: TGCGCCAGCAGCTTGGAACAGGGGGCGAGGTCGGAGACCCAGTACTTC. The encoded protein is CASSLEQGARSETQYF.

This chain links TRBV24-1 with TRBJ2-1; TRBD1 matches at 10 bases. The germline V gene encodes CDR1 KGHDR and CDR2 SFDVKD. The CDR3 contains 17 residues. Germline trimming cut 3 bases from V and 2 bases from J; bases unmatched to any gene: 6. CDR3 nucleotides: TGTGCCACCAGTGATATGACAGGGGGCGCACCCTACAATGAGCAGTTCTTC. The encoded protein is CATSDMTGGAPYNEQFF.

The chain employs TRBV7-9 and TRBJ2-5, with TRBD2 matching over 9 bases. Per the germline V gene, CDR1 is SEHNR and CDR2 is FQNEAQ (reference sequence). CDR3 size: 18 residues. Trimming at V came to 5 bases and at J to 3 bases, leaving 16 bases not matched to a gene. CDR3 DNA sequence: TGTGCCAGCAGCCCAACGGGGGGTAGCGGGAGAAAAAAAGAGACCCAGTACTTC. It encodes CASSPTGGSGRKKETQYF.